Many counts were recorded for the clone carrying this TCR beta chain. Its matching antigen is unknown. The investigators amplified TCR beta CDR3 regions from RNA transcripts. Primed by the HTBI set, a first-round RT-PCR was run on the TCR CDR3. Each CDR3 protein gets one entry after TCRdb re-called the multiplex PCR reads with MiXCR. The sample has roughly 710,000 distinct CDR3 sequences; 35% are singletons. Patients having uncontrolled infection, another autoimmune disease, pregnancy or lactation were not included. Diagnoses rested on clinical symptoms, serum thyroxine and TRAb, thyroid ultrasound and orbital computed tomography. Cells are PBMCs isolated from about 10 ml of fresh blood. The data were obtained in a study of T cells in Graves' hyperthyroidism and ophthalmopathy. Study-wide results and limits: Ophthalmopathy was model-predicted a median about 7.1 months pre-onset.

Sequencing used blood. The sequence was obtained from a woman between 35 and 50 years old with Graves' hyperthyroidism.

The CDR3 DNA reads as TGTGCCATCCGGGATGAGGGGGTCGGGGAGCTGTTTTTT. Its translation is CAIRDEGVGELFF. The chain employs TRBV10-3 and TRBJ2-2, with TRBD1 as a possible D gene (6 bases). The CDR3 runs 13 residues. Germline CDR1 is ENHRY and CDR2 is SYGVKD. V was pared by 8 bases and J by 7 bases, with 14 bases between.